This TCR beta chain was obtained from a study of T cell clones after liver transplantation. Using immunoSEQ multiplex PCR, the repertoire was profiled, and TCRdb retains in-frame clones only, with some absent. The data hold 18,000 or so clones, with around 91% observed a single time. Overall study findings and caveats: Post-transplant time points were not standardized, so conclusions are preliminary. In most of the 8 subjects, circulating graft-donor-reactive CD4 TCRbeta sequences fell significantly after transplant.

CDR1 is SGHNT and CDR2 is YYREEE in the germline V gene (reference sequence). The CDR3 is 14 amino acids. V gave up 4 bases and J gave up 2 bases, with 13 bases separating them. On this clone itself: The antigen is undetermined.

The sequence was obtained from a human patient who received a liver transplant. Some T cells here may be from the graft donor. Sequencing used CD8+ T cells from blood, obtained 46 months after liver transplant. This chain connects TRBV5-4 to TRBJ2-7; perhaps TRBD2 as D (6 bases). The CDR3 nucleotides read TGTGCCAGCAGCGGGTGGGGGACTCCCTACGAGCAGTACTTC. Its translation is CASSGWGTPYEQYF.